Listed below are T cell receptor beta chains from one sample, sequenced in a study of cytomegalovirus exposure and HLA in healthy donors. Measured with immunoSEQ multiplex PCR; TCRdb has only the in-frame clones, and not every one. The repertoire holds about 120,000 clones, about 85% seen once, with around 1.9% in the top ten. What was sequenced was PBMCs. These receptors all come from a woman under 40 in good health and CMV-seronegative. Each CDR3 is given with its conserved first and last residue. Fields, in order: clone size, D gene, V gene, J gene, CDR3 length, CDR3 protein, CDR3 DNA. The D gene is left open where the match is weak. A clone size is listed for some rows: how often the clone was seen (once, few, many), or a class if it is expanded.

>-|-|TRBV5-1|TRBJ2-1|15
CASSLELVTYNEQFF
TGCGCCAGCAGCTTGGAGCTAGTAACCTACAATGAGCAGTTCTTC
>once|-|TRBV6-6|TRBJ1-2|14
CASSGPGENYGYTF
TGTGCCAGCAGTGGTCCGGGGGAGAACTATGGCTACACCTTC
>-|-|TRBV6-4|TRBJ1-4|16
CASSAPTGVTNEKLFF
TGTGCCAGCAGTGCCCCGACCGGGGTAACGAATGAAAAACTGTTTTTT
>once|TRBD1|TRBV7-8|TRBJ1-1|17
CASSQRTGPSRVTEAFF
TGTGCCAGCAGCCAGCGGACAGGGCCAAGTCGGGTCACTGAAGCTTTCTTT
>-|-|TRBV4-3|TRBJ2-7|15
CASSQDWSFSYEQYF
TGCGCCAGCAGCCAAGATTGGAGCTTCTCCTACGAGCAGTACTTC
>-|TRBD1|TRBV18|TRBJ2-5|11
CASRQGETQYF
TGTGCCAGCCGACAGGGTGAGACCCAGTACTTC
>-|TRBD1|TRBV5-5|TRBJ2-7|15
CASSLWGTGGYEQYF
TGTGCCAGCAGCTTGTGGGGGACAGGGGGTTACGAGCAGTACTTC
>-|TRBD1|TRBV10-3|TRBJ1-2|13
CAITYDRGYGYTF
TGTGCCATCACCTATGACAGGGGCTATGGCTACACCTTC
>-|-|TRBV6-6|TRBJ1-4|15
CASSYKGAQGEKLFF
TGTGCCAGCAGTTACAAAGGGGCGCAGGGTGAAAAACTGTTTTTT
>-|TRBD1|TRBV11-3|TRBJ2-3|14
CASSFGQGATTQYF
TGTGCCAGCAGCTTTGGACAGGGGGCTACTACGCAGTATTTT
>-|TRBD1|TRBV5-4|TRBJ2-1|18
CASSSPSSGQGIGKGQFF
TGTGCCAGCAGCTCTCCCTCATCGGGACAGGGGATCGGGAAGGGGCAGTTCTTC
>few|-|TRBV29-1|TRBJ1-1|12
CSVGRGNTEAFF
TGCAGCGTTGGGCGGGGCAACACTGAAGCTTTCTTT
>-|-|TRBV7-9|TRBJ1-4|13
CASSLLLDEKLFF
TGTGCCAGCAGCTTACTCCTAGACGAAAAACTGTTTTTT
>-|-|TRBV14|TRBJ1-2|15
CASSVLGGEDYGYTF
TGTGCCAGCAGCGTCCTGGGAGGGGAGGACTATGGCTACACCTTC
>-|-|TRBV6-6|TRBJ1-4|15
CASSYSGGEGEKLFF
TGTGCCAGCAGTTACTCTGGGGGGGAAGGGGAAAAACTGTTTTTT
>once|TRBD1|TRBV19|TRBJ1-1|13
CASMGQGRTEAFF
TGTGCCAGTATGGGACAGGGAAGGACTGAAGCTTTCTTT
>few|TRBD2|TRBV5-4|TRBJ2-7|13
CASTATPGGEQYF
TGTGCCAGCACCGCCACGCCGGGGGGAGAGCAGTACTTC
>-|-|TRBV9|TRBJ1-1|15
CASSVGNRVNTEAFF
TGTGCCAGCAGCGTAGGGAACAGGGTGAACACTGAAGCTTTCTTT
>-|TRBD1|TRBV30|TRBJ1-6|16
CAWSGQSGQGRTPLHF
TGTGCCTGGAGTGGCCAATCGGGACAGGGTCGGACACCCCTCCACTTT
>-|TRBD2|TRBV30|TRBJ2-1|13
CAWRSSGVNEQFF
TGTGCCTGGAGGTCTAGCGGGGTCAATGAGCAGTTCTTC
>once|TRBD1|TRBV7-9|TRBJ2-3|14
CASSRARDRGTQYF
TGTGCCAGCAGCCGGGCTCGGGACAGGGGTACGCAGTATTTT
>-|TRBD1|TRBV5-4|TRBJ2-3|15
CASSLGTGRGDTQYF
TGTGCCAGCAGCTTGGGGACAGGGCGTGGAGATACGCAGTATTTT
>-|TRBD2|TRBV6-4|TRBJ2-5|14
CASSDRRGQETQYF
TGTGCCAGCAGTGACAGGCGGGGGCAAGAGACCCAGTACTTC
>-|-|TRBV6-5|TRBJ1-5|14
CASSTGLSNQPQHF
TGTGCCAGCAGCACAGGGTTGAGCAATCAGCCCCAGCATTTT
>-|TRBD1|TRBV5-4|TRBJ1-2|13
CASSSTGGYGYTF
TGTGCCAGCAGCTCGACAGGGGGCTATGGCTACACCTTC
>-|TRBD1|TRBV4-1|TRBJ2-5|16
CASSQESGQGAETQYF
TGCGCCAGCAGCCAAGAGTCGGGACAGGGTGCGGAGACCCAGTACTTC
>-|TRBD1|TRBV6-1|TRBJ2-2|15
CASTMDRGRTGELFF
TGTGCCAGCACCATGGACAGGGGGCGAACCGGGGAGCTGTTTTTT
>-|-|TRBV19|TRBJ2-1|14
CASAGGGRENEQFF
TGTGCCAGTGCCGGCGGGGGCCGGGAGAATGAGCAGTTCTTC
>-|TRBD1|TRBV19|TRBJ1-1|16
CASNTPPGQTTAEAFF
TGTGCCAGTAACACCCCCCCGGGACAGACTACAGCTGAAGCTTTCTTT